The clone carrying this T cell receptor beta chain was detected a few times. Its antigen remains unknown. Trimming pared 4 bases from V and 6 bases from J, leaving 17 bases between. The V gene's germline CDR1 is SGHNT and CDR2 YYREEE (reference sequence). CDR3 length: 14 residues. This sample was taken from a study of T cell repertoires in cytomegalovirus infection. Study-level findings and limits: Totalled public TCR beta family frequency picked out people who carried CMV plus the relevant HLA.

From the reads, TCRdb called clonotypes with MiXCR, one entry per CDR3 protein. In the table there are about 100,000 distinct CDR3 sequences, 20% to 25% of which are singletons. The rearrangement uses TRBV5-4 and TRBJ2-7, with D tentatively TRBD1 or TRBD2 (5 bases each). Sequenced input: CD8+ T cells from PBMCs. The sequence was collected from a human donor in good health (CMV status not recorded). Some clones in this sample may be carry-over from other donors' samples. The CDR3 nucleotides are TGTGCCAGCAGCCTCTCCGGGACGGATAGCGAGCAGTACTTC. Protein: CASSLSGTDSEQYF.